The 26 T cell receptor beta chains listed next were all sequenced from one sample in a study of Graves' ophthalmopathy and Graves' hyperthyroidism. TCR beta CDR3 regions were amplified from RNA transcripts. The first-round RT-PCR employed HTBI primers together with the Qiagen OneStep RT-PCR kit. A multiplex PCR was then performed as the second round. TCRdb processed the multiplex PCR reads anew with MiXCR; each CDR3 protein has one entry. The sample has about 740,000 distinct CDR3 sequences, 40% seen once. Specimen: peripheral blood. Source of these receptors: an adult man with Graves' ophthalmopathy.

Written as DNA, the CDR3 is TGCAGTGCTAGTTTACAGGGAGCAACTAATGAAAAACTGTTTTTT. Protein sequence: CSASLQGATNEKLFF. The chain uses TRBV20-1 and TRBJ1-4, with TRBD1 as a possible D gene (6 bases). CDR1 is DFQATT and CDR2 is SNEGSKA in the germline V gene (reference sequence). This CDR3 spans 15 amino acids. Trimming removed 3 bases at V and 0 bases at J, with 11 bases between.

The genes are TRBV25-1 and TRBJ1-5; tentative D call: TRBD1 (5 bases). Trimming pared 7 bases from V and 13 bases from J, leaving 20 bases between. The CDR3 spans 13 residues. Germline V gene sequence: CDR1 MGHDK, CDR2 SYGVNS. The CDR3 sequence is CASNQRGTYGQHF. CDR3 coding DNA: TGTGCCAGCAACCAACGGGGGACTTATGGACAGCATTTT.

With regard to this clonotype: Since a much larger clone is just one base distant, this may be a read error. The V gene is TRBV10-3, the J gene TRBJ2-7; D remains ambiguous. Trimming stripped 11 bases from V and 1 base from J, with 9 bases between. The CDR3 totals 11 residues. The V gene's germline CDR1 is ENHRY and CDR2 SYGVKD. The CDR3 is CAARTSYEQYF. The CDR3 nucleotides read TGTGCCGCTCGGACGTCCTACGAGCAGTACTTC.

This clonotype was seen many times. The chain carries TRBV20-1 and TRBJ1-5, with D possibly TRBD1 on 5 matching bases. The V end was cut by 1 base, the J end by 4 bases, with 8 bases between. This CDR3 region has 13 residues. Germline V gives CDR1 DFQATT, CDR2 SNEGSKA (reference sequence). The CDR3 nucleotides read TGCAGTGCTAGAGTTGACAGAAATCAGCCCCAGCATTTT. Protein sequence: CSARVDRNQPQHF.

The rearrangement uses TRBV19 and TRBJ2-2; TRBD2 matches 11 bases. Trimming removed 7 bases from V and 4 bases from J; junction bases left unmatched: 8. The CDR3 extends over 16 amino acids. Per the germline V gene, CDR1 is LNHDA and CDR2 is SQIVND (reference sequence). Written as DNA, the CDR3 is TGTGCCAGTACCCCCAGACTAGCGGGGACCACCGGGGAGCTGTTTTTT. Encoded protein: CASTPRLAGTTGELFF.

This clonotype was observed many times. The rearrangement uses TRBV7-9 and TRBJ2-7; D might be TRBD1 or TRBD2, each matching 6 bases. Trimming pared 4 bases from V and 12 bases from J, leaving 16 bases between. CDR3 length: 12 residues. CDR1 SEHNR and CDR2 FQNEAQ come from the germline V gene (reference sequence). The CDR3 sequence: CASSSDRGRRYF. CDR3 DNA: TGTGCCAGCAGCTCCGATCGGGGGCGTCGGTACTTC.

The chain uses TRBV12-3 or TRBV12-4 and TRBJ2-5; D is ambiguous. The CDR3 totals 14 residues. Trimming took 6 bases from V and 1 from J, leaving 12 bases between them. CDR3 sequence (DNA): TGTGCCAGCAGACTGGCTAGTGTCCAAGAGACCCAGTACTTC. Amino acids: CASRLASVQETQYF.

This sequence joins TRBV7-9 and TRBJ1-5; tentative D call: TRBD1 (6 bases). The germline V gene encodes CDR1 SEHNR and CDR2 FQNEAQ (reference sequence). Trimming pared 5 bases from V and 0 bases from J, leaving 17 bases between. This CDR3 has 17 residues. CDR3 sequence reads: CASSPMRRTDSNQPQHF. CDR3 nucleotides: TGTGCCAGCAGCCCCATGAGGCGGACAGATAGCAATCAGCCCCAGCATTTT.

The chain recombines TRBV2 with TRBJ1-1; D remains ambiguous. CDR3 length: 15 amino acids. The V gene's germline CDR1 is SNHLY and CDR2 FYNNEI. Trimming removed 5 bases at V and 0 bases at J, with 13 bases between. Here the CDR3 reads CASSFRRFMNTEAFF. The CDR3 DNA follows: TGTGCCAGCAGTTTTAGGAGGTTCATGAACACTGAAGCTTTCTTT.

This clonotype has at least ten counts. This chain connects TRBV24-1 to TRBJ2-5; 8 bases agree with TRBD2. The V gene end was trimmed by 3 bases and the J gene end by 1 base; junction bases not matched to a gene: 6. Germline V CDR1 and CDR2: KGHDR, SFDVKD. This CDR3 is built from 16 residues. The CDR3 nucleotides read TGTGCCACCAGTGATCCCCTAGCGGGCGTCCAAGAGACCCAGTACTTC. Its protein is CATSDPLAGVQETQYF.

This clonotype occurred a few times. J is TRBJ2-5 and V is TRBV7-6; 9 positions match TRBD1. The germline CDR1 and CDR2 sequences are SGHVS and FNYEAQ. Unmatched junction bases numbered 17, after V lost 1 base and J lost 2 bases. The CDR3 is made up of 20 amino acids. CDR3: CASSLGYWTGDLAAQETQYF. DNA of the CDR3: TGTGCCAGCAGCTTAGGTTATTGGACAGGGGATTTAGCGGCGCAAGAGACCCAGTACTTC.

With regard to this clonotype: A much larger clonotype is one base distant, so this may be a read error. The genes are TRBV10-1 and TRBJ1-1; 7 bases are shared with TRBD1. Germline assignment: CDR1 WNHNN and CDR2 SYGVQD (reference sequence). The CDR3 covers 14 residues. V lost 3 bases to trimming and J lost 10 bases; unmatched junction nucleotides: 11. CDR3 protein: CASSERGRFSGAFF. CDR3 sequence (DNA): TGCGCCAGCAGTGAAAGGGGGCGTTTCAGTGGAGCTTTCTTT.

This clonotype was picked up a small number of times. The chain employs TRBV6-1 and TRBJ1-6; D ambiguous. CDR1 MNHNS and CDR2 SASEGT come from the germline V gene. This CDR3 is 16 amino acids long. The V end lost 5 bases, the J end lost 7 bases, and 18 bases lay between the germline ends. Here the CDR3 reads CASSPPRARRNSPLHF. The CDR3 DNA is TGTGCCAGCAGTCCCCCAAGGGCCCGGAGGAATTCACCCCTCCACTTT.

This clonotype was picked up one time. V usage is TRBV25-1 and J usage is TRBJ1-5, with no clear D. CDR1 MGHDK and CDR2 SYGVNS come from the germline V gene. CDR3 length: 9 amino acids. CDR3 sequence (DNA): TGTGCGGGCAATCAGCCCCAGCATTTT. Residues: CAGNQPQHF.

The chain is built from TRBV13 and TRBJ1-6; the match to TRBD1 covers 10 bases. Germline loops: CDR1 PRHDT, CDR2 FYEKMQ (reference sequence). The CDR3 sequence is 16 residues long. V lost 0 bases to trimming and J lost 9 bases; unmatched junction nucleotides: 5. The DNA for the CDR3 is TGTGCCAGCAGCTTAGGAAGGGGGACAGGGGTTTCACCCCTCCACTTT. Amino acids: CASSLGRGTGVSPLHF.

This clonotype has only a few counts. The J gene is TRBJ1-2, the V gene TRBV6-1; 7 nucleotides line up with TRBD1. With V trimmed by 0 bases and J by 4 bases, 2 bases remained unmatched. Germline values: CDR1 MNHNS, CDR2 SASEGT. This CDR3 comprises 14 residues. The DNA of the CDR3 is TGTGCCAGCAGTGAAGCACAGGGGTCCTATGGCTACACCTTC. Translating gives CASSEAQGSYGYTF.

This clonotype was counted ten times or more. The chain links TRBV29-1 to TRBJ2-7; 7 bases agree with TRBD2. Germline loops: CDR1 SQVTM, CDR2 ANQGSEA. The V and J ends lost 4 bases and 5 bases, in that order; junction bases with no gene match: 2. The CDR3 has 11 amino acids. As DNA, the CDR3 is TGCAGCGTTGGGGAGGGCCACGAGCAGTACTTC. It yields the protein CSVGEGHEQYF.

The J gene is TRBJ2-7, the V gene TRBV4-2; 10 bases align to TRBD1. J gave up 7 bases and V 5 bases, and 11 bases lay outside the gene matches. The V gene's germline CDR1 is LGHNA and CDR2 YNFKEQ. This CDR3 region has 15 residues. The DNA for the CDR3 is TGTGCCAGCAGCGCCTCCGGGACAGGGGTAACGGAGCAGTACTTC. It encodes CASSASGTGVTEQYF.

Many counts were recorded for this clonotype. This sequence joins TRBV9 and TRBJ1-6, with D possibly being TRBD1 (6 bases). Germline CDR1 and CDR2: SGDLS and YYNGEE. The germline V and J ends were trimmed by 5 bases and 4 bases, with 13 bases remaining between them. CDR3 length: 15 residues. The CDR3: CASSPQGAYNSPLHF. CDR3 bases: TGTGCCAGCAGTCCACAGGGTGCTTATAATTCACCCCTCCACTTT.

This chain joins TRBV29-1 and TRBJ1-5, with D perhaps TRBD1 (5 bases). CDR1 SQVTM and CDR2 ANQGSEA come from the germline V gene. The CDR3 contains 14 residues. V lost 7 bases and J 0 bases, leaving 13 bases between the germline ends. Here the CDR3 DNA reads TGCAGCGCAAGCGAGGGACCTAGCAATCAGCCCCAGCATTTT. This gives the protein CSASEGPSNQPQHF.

This clonotype was recorded a few times. J is TRBJ1-2 and V is TRBV7-8, with a tentative D call TRBD1 (6 bases). Germline V gene data show CDR1 as SGHVS and CDR2 as FQNEAQ. The CDR3 spans 18 residues. Trimming shortened V by 1 base and J by 1 base, and 19 bases separated the two germline ends. CDR3 DNA sequence: TGTGCCAGCAGCTTAGGCAGGCACTTTGGGGGCTATAACTATGGCTACACCTTC. It is translated as CASSLGRHFGGYNYGYTF.

This clonotype has just a few counts. The gene calls are TRBV25-1 and TRBJ2-7, with TRBD2 matching 7 bases. The V gene's germline CDR1 is MGHDK and CDR2 SYGVNS. CDR3 length: 15 amino acids. J gave up 6 bases and V 5 bases, and 13 bases lay outside the gene matches. CDR3 in DNA: TGTGCCAGCAGTAAGGTGTTTGCGGGAGTGGGCGAGCAGTACTTC. It is translated as CASSKVFAGVGEQYF.

A remark on this clonotype: The junction and the germline gene differ at one end; a read error may be behind it. The genes are TRBV10-2 and TRBJ1-1; 7 bases line up with TRBD1. This CDR3 comprises 14 residues. Germline V gene lookup returns CDR1 WSHSY and CDR2 SAAADI. CDR3 protein: CASIPRGLNTEALF. CDR3 nucleotides: TGTGCCAGCATCCCCAGGGGGTTGAACACTGAAGCTCTCTTT.

This clonotype showed up just once. The chain uses TRBV29-1 and TRBJ1-2; possible D gene TRBD1, 5 bases. In germline, CDR1 is SQVTM, CDR2 ANQGSEA. The V end was cut by 6 bases, the J end by 10 bases, with 15 bases between. CDR3 length: 11 amino acids. DNA for the CDR3: TGCAGCGTCGGGAAGGGACTAACCTACACCTTC. Its protein product is CSVGKGLTYTF. The whole variable domain, filled in from reference TRBV29-1 and TRBJ1-2, reads SAVISQKPSRDICQRGTSLTIQCQVDSQVTMMFWYRQQPGQSLTLIATANQGSEATYESGFVIDKFPISRPNLTFSTLTVSNMSPEDSSIYLCSVGKGLTYTFGSGTRLTVV.

The V and J genes are TRBV25-1 and TRBJ1-2; 7 nucleotides match TRBD1. The V and J ends lost 11 bases and 7 bases, in that order; junction bases with no gene match: 16. The germline V gene encodes CDR1 MGHDK and CDR2 SYGVNS. The length of the CDR3 is 14 residues. CDR3 loop: CAWSVLRDRVGYTF. CDR3 in DNA: TGTGCCTGGAGTGTACTGCGAGACAGGGTTGGCTACACCTTC.

The chain joins TRBV7-9 to TRBJ2-2; the D is unclear. The CDR3 consists of 14 residues. Per the germline V gene, CDR1 is SEHNR and CDR2 is FQNEAQ (reference sequence). Trimming removed 5 bases from V and 4 bases from J, with 11 bases in between. CDR3 region: CASSRIETTGELFF. The CDR3 nucleotides are TGTGCCAGCAGCCGGATAGAGACCACCGGGGAGCTGTTTTTT.